This T cell receptor beta chain originates from a study of cytomegalovirus exposure and HLA in healthy donors. A remark on this clone: Its antigen is as yet unknown.

Study-wide results and limits: In vitro confirmation showed a few CMV-associated chains to be CMV antigen specific.

The germline V gene encodes CDR1 MNHNS and CDR2 SASEGT. This CDR3 region has 13 residues. V shed 5 bases and J shed 6 bases, with 11 bases lying between them. It was with 60 Vbeta and 13 Jbeta primers that the PCR ran. Sequenced by immunoSEQ multiplex PCR; TCRdb stores in-frame clones only, minus some. This sample has roughly 99,000 clones, with more than 65% found just once. This receptor was identified in a male donor in good health and CMV-seronegative. The chain recombines TRBV6-1 with TRBJ2-1, with D possibly TRBD2 on 6 matching bases. The material sequenced was PBMCs. CDR3: CASSKGLLNEQFF. Written as DNA, the CDR3 is TGTGCCAGCAGTAAGGGACTCCTCAATGAGCAGTTCTTC.